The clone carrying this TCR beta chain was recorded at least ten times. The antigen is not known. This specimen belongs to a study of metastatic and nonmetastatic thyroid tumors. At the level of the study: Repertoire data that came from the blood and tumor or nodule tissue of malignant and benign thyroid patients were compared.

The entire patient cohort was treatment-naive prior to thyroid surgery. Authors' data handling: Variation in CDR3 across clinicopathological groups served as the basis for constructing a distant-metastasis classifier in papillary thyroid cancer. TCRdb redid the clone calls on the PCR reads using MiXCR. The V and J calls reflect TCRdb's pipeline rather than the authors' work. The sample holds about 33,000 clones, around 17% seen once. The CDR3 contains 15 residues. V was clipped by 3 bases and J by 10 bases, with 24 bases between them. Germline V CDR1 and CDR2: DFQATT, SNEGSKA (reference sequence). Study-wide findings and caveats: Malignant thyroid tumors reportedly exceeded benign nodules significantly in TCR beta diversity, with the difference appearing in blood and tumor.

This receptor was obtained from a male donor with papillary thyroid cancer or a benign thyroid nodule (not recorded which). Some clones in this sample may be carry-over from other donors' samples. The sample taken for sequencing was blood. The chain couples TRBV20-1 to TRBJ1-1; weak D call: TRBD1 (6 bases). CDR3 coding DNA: TGCAGTGCTAGGCGGTCCGGGACACCCTTAAGCGGAGCTTTCTTT. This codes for CSARRSGTPLSGAFF.